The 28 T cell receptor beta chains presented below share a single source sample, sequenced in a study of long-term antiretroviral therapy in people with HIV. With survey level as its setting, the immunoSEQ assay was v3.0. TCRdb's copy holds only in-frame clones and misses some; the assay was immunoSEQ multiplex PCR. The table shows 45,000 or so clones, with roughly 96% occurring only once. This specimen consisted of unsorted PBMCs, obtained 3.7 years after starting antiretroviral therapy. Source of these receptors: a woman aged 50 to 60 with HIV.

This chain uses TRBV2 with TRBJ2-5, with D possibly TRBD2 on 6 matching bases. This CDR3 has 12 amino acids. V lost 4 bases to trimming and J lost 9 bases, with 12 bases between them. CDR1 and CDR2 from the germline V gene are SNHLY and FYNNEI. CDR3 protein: CASSGLVGPQYF. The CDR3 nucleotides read TGTGCCAGCAGTGGACTAGTCGGTCCCCAGTACTTC.

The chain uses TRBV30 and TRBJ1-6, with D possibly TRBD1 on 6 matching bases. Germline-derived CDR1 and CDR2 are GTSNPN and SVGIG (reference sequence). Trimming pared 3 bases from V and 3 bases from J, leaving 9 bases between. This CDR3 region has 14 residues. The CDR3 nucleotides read TGTGCCTGGAGGGCAGGGGACTATAATTCACCCCTCCACTTT. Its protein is CAWRAGDYNSPLHF.

CDR3 amino acids: CASSSRTGGFEKLFF. In nucleotides, the CDR3 is TGCGCCAGCAGCTCACGGACAGGGGGCTTTGAAAAACTGTTTTTT. This chain connects TRBV5-1 to TRBJ1-4, with 11 bases identical to TRBD1. CDR1 and CDR2 from the germline V gene are SGHRS and YFSETQ. The CDR3 sequence is 15 residues long. V was pared by 3 bases and J by 7 bases, with 5 bases of the junction left unmatched.

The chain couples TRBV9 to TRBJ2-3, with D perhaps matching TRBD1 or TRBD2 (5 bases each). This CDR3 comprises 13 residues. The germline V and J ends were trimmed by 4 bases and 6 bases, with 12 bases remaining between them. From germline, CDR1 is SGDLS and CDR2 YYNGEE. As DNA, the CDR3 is TGTGCCAGCAGCCAGCGAGGGGTGGATACGCAGTATTTT. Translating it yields CASSQRGVDTQYF.

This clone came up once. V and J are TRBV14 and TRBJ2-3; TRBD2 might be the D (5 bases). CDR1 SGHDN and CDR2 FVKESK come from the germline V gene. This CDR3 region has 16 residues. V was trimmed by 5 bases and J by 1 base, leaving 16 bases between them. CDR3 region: CASSATSVWGTDTQYF. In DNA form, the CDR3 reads TGTGCCAGCAGCGCTACTAGTGTTTGGGGCACAGATACGCAGTATTTT.

The CDR3 loop reads CATSNTGTGRETQYF. The CDR3, as DNA: TGTGCCACATCCAATACCGGGACAGGGCGAGAGACCCAGTACTTC. The V gene is TRBV2, the J gene TRBJ2-5; the match to TRBD1 covers 9 bases. J gave up 4 bases and V 10 bases, and 13 bases lay outside the gene matches. The germline V gene has CDR1 SNHLY and CDR2 FYNNEI. The CDR3 is made up of 15 amino acids.

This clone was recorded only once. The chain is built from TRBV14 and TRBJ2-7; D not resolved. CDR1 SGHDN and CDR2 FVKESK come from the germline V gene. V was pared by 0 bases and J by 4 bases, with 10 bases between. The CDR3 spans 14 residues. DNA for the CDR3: TGTGCCAGCAGCCAAGACTGGGCGAGTTACGAGCAGTACTTC. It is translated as CASSQDWASYEQYF.

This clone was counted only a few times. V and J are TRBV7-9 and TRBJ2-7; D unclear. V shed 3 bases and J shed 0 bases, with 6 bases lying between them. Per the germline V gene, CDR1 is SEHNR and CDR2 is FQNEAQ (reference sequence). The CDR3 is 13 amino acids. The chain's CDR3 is CASSFTNSYEQYF. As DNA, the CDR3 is TGTGCCAGCAGCTTCACAAACTCCTACGAGCAGTACTTC.

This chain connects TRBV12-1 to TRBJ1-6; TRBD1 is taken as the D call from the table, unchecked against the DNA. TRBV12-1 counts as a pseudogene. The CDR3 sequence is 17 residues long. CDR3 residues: CASSSLPPWPNNSPLHF. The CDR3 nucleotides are TGTGCCAGCAGCTCCTTGCCTCCATGGCCAAATAATTCACCCCTCCACTTT.

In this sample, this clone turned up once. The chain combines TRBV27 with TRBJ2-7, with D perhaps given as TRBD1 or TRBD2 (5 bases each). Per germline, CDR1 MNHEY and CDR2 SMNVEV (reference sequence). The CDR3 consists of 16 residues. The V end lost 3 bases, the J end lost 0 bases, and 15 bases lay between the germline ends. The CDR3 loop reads CASSFSGTVSSYEQYF. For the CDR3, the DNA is TGTGCCAGCAGTTTCTCCGGGACGGTGAGCTCCTACGAGCAGTACTTC.

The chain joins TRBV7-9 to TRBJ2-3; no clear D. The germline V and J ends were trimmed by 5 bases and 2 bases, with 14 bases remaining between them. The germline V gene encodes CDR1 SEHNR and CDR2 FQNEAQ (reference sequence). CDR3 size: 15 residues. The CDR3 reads CASSPQAGVTDTQYF. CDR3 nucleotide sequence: TGTGCCAGCAGCCCCCAGGCAGGAGTCACAGATACGCAGTATTTT. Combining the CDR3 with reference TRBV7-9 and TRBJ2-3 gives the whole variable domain DTGVSQNPRHKITKRGQNVTFRCDPISEHNRLYWYRQTLGQGPEFLTYFQNEAQLEKSRLLSDRFSAERPKGSFSTLEIQRTEQGDSAMYLCASSPQAGVTDTQYFGPGTRLTVL.

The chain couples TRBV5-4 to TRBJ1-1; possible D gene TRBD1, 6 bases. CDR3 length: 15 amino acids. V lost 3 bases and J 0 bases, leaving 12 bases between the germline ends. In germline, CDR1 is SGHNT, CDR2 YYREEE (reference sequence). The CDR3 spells CASSYEQGMNTEAFF. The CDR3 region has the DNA TGTGCCAGCAGCTACGAACAGGGCATGAACACTGAAGCTTTCTTT. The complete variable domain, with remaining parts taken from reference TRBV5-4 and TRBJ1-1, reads ETGVTQSPTHLIKTRGQQVTLRCSSQSGHNTVSWYQQALGQGPQFIFQYYREEENGRGNFPPRFSGLQFPNYSSELNVNALELDDSALYLCASSYEQGMNTEAFFGQGTRLTVV.

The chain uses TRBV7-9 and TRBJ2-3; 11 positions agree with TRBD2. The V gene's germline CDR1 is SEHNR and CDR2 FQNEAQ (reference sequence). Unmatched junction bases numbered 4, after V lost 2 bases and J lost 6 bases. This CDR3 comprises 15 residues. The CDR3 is CASSLSSGGPDTQYF. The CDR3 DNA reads TGTGCCAGCAGCTTATCTAGCGGGGGGCCCGATACGCAGTATTTT. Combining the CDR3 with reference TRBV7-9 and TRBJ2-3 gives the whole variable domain DTGVSQNPRHKITKRGQNVTFRCDPISEHNRLYWYRQTLGQGPEFLTYFQNEAQLEKSRLLSDRFSAERPKGSFSTLEIQRTEQGDSAMYLCASSLSSGGPDTQYFGPGTRLTVL.

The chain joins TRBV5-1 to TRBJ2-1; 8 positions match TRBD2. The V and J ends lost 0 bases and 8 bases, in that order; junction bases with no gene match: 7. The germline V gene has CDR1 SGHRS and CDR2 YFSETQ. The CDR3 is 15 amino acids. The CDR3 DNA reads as TGCGCCAGCAGCTTGGAGGACCCCGGGAGGGATGAGCAGTTCTTC. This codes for CASSLEDPGRDEQFF.

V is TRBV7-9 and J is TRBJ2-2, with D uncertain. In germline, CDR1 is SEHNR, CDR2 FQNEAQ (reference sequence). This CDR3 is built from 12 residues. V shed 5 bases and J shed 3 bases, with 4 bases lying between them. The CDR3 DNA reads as TGTGCCAGCAGCCCCTACACCGGGGAGCTGTTTTTT. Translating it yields CASSPYTGELFF.

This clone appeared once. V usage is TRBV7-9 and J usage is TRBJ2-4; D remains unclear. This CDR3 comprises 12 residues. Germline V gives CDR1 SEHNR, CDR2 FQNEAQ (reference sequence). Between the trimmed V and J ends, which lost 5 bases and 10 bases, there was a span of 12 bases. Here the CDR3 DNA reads TGTGCCAGCAGCAAAGACGGCGGTATTCAGTACTTC. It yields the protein CASSKDGGIQYF.

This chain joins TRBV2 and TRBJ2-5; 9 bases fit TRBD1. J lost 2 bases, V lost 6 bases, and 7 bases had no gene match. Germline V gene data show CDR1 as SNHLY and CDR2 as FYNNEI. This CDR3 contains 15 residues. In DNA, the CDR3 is TGTGCCAGCAGCAAAACAGGGGGCGGACAAGAGACCCAGTACTTC. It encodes CASSKTGGGQETQYF.

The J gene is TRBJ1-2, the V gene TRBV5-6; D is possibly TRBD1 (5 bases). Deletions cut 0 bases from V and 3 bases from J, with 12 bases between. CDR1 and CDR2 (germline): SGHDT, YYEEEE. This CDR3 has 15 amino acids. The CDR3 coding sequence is TGTGCCAGCAGCTTGGTTTTTCAGGGAGACTATGGCTACACCTTC. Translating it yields CASSLVFQGDYGYTF.

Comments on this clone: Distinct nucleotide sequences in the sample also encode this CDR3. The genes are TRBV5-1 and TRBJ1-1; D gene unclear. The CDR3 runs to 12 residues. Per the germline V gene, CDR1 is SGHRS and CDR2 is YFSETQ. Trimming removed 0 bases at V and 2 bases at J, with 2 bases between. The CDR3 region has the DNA TGCGCCAGCAGCTTGGCCAACACTGAAGCTTTCTTT. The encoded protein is CASSLANTEAFF. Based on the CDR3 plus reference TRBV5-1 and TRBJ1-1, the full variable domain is KAGVTQTPRYLIKTRGQQVTLSCSPISGHRSVSWYQQTPGQGLQFLFEYFSETQRNKGNFPGRFSGRQFSNSRSEMNVSTLELGDSALYLCASSLANTEAFFGQGTRLTVV.

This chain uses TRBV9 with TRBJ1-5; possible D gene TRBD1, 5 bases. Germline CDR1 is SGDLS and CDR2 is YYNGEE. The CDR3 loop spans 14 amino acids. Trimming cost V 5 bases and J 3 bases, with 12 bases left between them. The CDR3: CASSSGRVNQPQHF. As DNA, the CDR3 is TGTGCCAGCAGTAGCGGCAGGGTCAATCAGCCCCAGCATTTT.

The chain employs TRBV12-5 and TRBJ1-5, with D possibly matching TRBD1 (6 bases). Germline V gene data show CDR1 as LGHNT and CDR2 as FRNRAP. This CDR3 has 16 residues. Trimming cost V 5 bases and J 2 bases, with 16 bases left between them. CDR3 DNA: TGTGCTAGTGGTATATTGCAGGGGAAGGGCAATCAGCCCCAGCATTTT. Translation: CASGILQGKGNQPQHF.

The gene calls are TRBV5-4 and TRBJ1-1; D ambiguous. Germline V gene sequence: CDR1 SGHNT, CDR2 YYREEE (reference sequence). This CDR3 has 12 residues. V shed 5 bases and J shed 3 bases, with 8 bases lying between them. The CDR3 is CASRGKDTEAFF. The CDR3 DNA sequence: TGTGCCAGCAGAGGGAAGGACACTGAAGCTTTCTTT.

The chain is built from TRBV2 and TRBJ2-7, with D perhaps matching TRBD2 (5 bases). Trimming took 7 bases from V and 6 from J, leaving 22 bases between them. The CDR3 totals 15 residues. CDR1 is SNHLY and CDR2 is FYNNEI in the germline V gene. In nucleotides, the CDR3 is TGTGCCAGCAAGGCAGCTAGCCGCCTCTCGGGCGAGCAGTACTTC. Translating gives CASKAASRLSGEQYF. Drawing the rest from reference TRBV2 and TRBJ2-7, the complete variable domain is EPEVTQTPSHQVTQMGQEVILRCVPISNHLYFYWYRQILGQKVEFLVSFYNNEISEKSEIFDDQFSVERPDGSNFTLKIRSTKLEDSAMYFCASKAASRLSGEQYFGPGTRLTVT.

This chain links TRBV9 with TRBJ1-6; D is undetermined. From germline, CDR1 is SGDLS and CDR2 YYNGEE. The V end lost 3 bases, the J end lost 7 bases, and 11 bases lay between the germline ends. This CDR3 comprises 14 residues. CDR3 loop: CASSEWIENSPLHF. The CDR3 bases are TGTGCCAGCAGCGAATGGATAGAGAATTCACCCCTCCACTTT.

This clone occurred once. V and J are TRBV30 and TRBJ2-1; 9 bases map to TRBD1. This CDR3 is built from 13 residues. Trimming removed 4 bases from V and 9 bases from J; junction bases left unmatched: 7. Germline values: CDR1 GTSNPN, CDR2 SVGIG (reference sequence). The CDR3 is CAWKGTGYGEQFF. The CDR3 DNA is TGTGCCTGGAAGGGGACAGGGTATGGTGAGCAGTTCTTC.

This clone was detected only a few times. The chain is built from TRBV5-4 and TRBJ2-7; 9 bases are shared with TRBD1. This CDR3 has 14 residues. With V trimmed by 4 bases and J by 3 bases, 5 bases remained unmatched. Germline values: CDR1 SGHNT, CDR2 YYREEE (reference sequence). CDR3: CASSEGTGYYEQYF. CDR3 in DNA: TGTGCCAGCAGCGAGGGGACAGGGTACTACGAGCAGTACTTC.

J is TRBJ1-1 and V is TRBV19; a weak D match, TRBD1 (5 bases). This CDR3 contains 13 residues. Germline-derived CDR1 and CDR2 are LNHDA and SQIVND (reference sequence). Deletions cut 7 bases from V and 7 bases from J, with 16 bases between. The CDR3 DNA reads TGTGCCAGTAACGGGCAGGGTTTAATTGAAGCTTTCTTT. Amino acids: CASNGQGLIEAFF.

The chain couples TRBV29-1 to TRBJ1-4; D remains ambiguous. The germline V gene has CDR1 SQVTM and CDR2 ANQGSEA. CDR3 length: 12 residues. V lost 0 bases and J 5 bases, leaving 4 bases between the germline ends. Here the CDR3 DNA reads TGCAGCGTTGAAGATGACAATGAAAAACTGTTTTTT. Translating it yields CSVEDDNEKLFF.